Sequencing of this T cell receptor beta chain was carried out in a study of OX40 agonist ivuxolimab in advanced cancers. Sequenced by immunoSEQ multiplex PCR; TCRdb stores in-frame clones only, minus some. The sample shows tens of thousands of clones, 85% to 90% of them seen only once. Points from the study as a whole: Clonal expansion among partial responders at 0.1-3.0 mg/kg ranked near the lowest. Low normalized clonal expansion also occurred in some nonresponding patients.

A note on this clone: The antigen remains unidentified.

V was trimmed by 4 bases and J by 4 bases, leaving 11 bases between them. Looked up from germline, CDR1 is SGHRS and CDR2 is YFSETQ. The CDR3 covers 13 residues. The TCR was taken from an adult with an advanced solid tumor such as melanoma, head and neck, liver or kidney cancer. The rearrangement uses TRBV5-1 and TRBJ1-2; no reliable D call. The sample here was CD4+ or CD8+ T cells sorted from blood, taken in a trial of the OX40 agonist ivuxolimab. The DNA for the CDR3 is TGCGCCAGCAGCCCAGGACGGCCCTATGGCTACACCTTC. Translated: CASSPGRPYGYTF.